This record looks at one TCR beta chain sequence and its context. The antigen is unknown. This sample was included in a study of T cell responses to AZD1222 COVID-19 vaccine. TCRdb keeps only in-frame clones here, not all; method: immunoSEQ multiplex PCR. The sample lists some 81,000 clones, just over 90% seen once, with under 14% in the top ten. CDR1 and CDR2 from the germline V gene are SNHLY and FYNNEI. V was clipped by 7 bases and J by 6 bases, with 22 bases between them. The CDR3 runs to 16 residues. Study results and caveats: Recipients of two AZD1222 doses showed rising Spike-specific TCR breadth and depth. A mostly white British donor set with more females was recruited, and clonal diversity was possibly underestimated. As reported, nearly half of all spike-specific TCRs target variant regions that are unmutated. CD4 TCRs linked to vaccination spanned spike, dominating at 160-218 and 743-854.

V and J are TRBV2 and TRBJ2-1, with D possibly matching TRBD2 (5 bases). The receptor comes from an adult who received the AZD1222 COVID-19 vaccine. The sample consisted of peripheral blood, taken 28 days after the second AZD1222 dose. DNA for the CDR3: TGTGCCAGCAATTTATACGGACCCGGACTGGGCAATGAGCAGTTCTTC. It encodes CASNLYGPGLGNEQFF.